Listed below are T cell receptor beta chains from one sample, sequenced in a study of cytomegalovirus exposure and HLA in healthy donors. This table comes from immunoSEQ multiplex PCR, and its TCRdb copy is limited to in-frame clones, with some not included. Here the sample spans about 190,000 clones, roughly four fifths being singletons. Sample: PBMCs. Source of these receptors: a woman in her twenties or thirties in good health and CMV-seropositive. CDR3s include the opening cysteine and the closing phenylalanine or tryptophan. A D gene is named only where the DNA matches it firmly. Rows give clone size only sometimes, using once, few, many, or a class for an expanded clone.

D gene	clone size	V gene	J gene	CDR3 protein	CDR3 DNA
.	.	TRBV6-5	TRBJ2-1	CASSYSSRGEQFF	TGTGCCAGCAGTTACTCGAGTCGGGGTGAGCAGTTCTTC
TRBD2	.	TRBV6-5	TRBJ2-7	CASSYGAGGYVYEQYF	TGTGCCAGCAGTTACGGGGCGGGAGGGTACGTCTACGAGCAGTACTTC
TRBD2	.	TRBV27	TRBJ2-1	CASNVGGRVGEQFF	TGTGCCAGCAATGTGGGAGGGCGGGTCGGGGAGCAGTTCTTC
.	.	TRBV2	TRBJ2-7	CASSEGRGGYEQYF	TGTGCCAGCAGTGAGGGCAGGGGCGGCTACGAGCAGTACTTC
TRBD2	.	TRBV4-2	TRBJ2-7	CASSQTSGRGEQYF	TGTGCCAGCAGTCAGACTAGCGGGAGGGGCGAGCAGTACTTC
TRBD2	.	TRBV11-2	TRBJ2-1	CASSLGSGDEQFF	TGTGCCAGCAGCTTAGGAAGCGGGGATGAGCAGTTCTTC
TRBD2	.	TRBV18	TRBJ2-7	CASSPDSSGRVYEQYF	TGTGCCAGCTCACCCGACTCTAGCGGGAGAGTCTACGAGCAGTACTTC
.	.	TRBV9	TRBJ2-1	CASSRGKGGNEQFF	TGTGCCAGCAGCCGAGGGAAAGGGGGAAATGAGCAGTTCTTC
.	once	TRBV20-1	TRBJ2-1	CSVDRYNEQFF	TGCAGTGTCGACAGATACAATGAGCAGTTCTTC
.	many	TRBV5-1	TRBJ1-3	CASKSFPNQGSFGNTIYF	TGCGCCAGCAAATCGTTCCCCAATCAGGGGTCATTTGGAAACACCATATATTTT
.	once	TRBV28	TRBJ2-5	CASSLQQETQYF	TGTGCCAGCAGTCTCCAGCAAGAGACCCAGTACTTC
TRBD2	.	TRBV6-1	TRBJ2-7	CASSGLREVSYEQYF	TGTGCCAGCAGTGGGCTGCGGGAGGTCTCCTACGAGCAGTACTTC
.	.	TRBV28	TRBJ1-4	CASSLPPANEKLFF	TGTGCCAGCAGTTTACCCCCGGCTAATGAAAAACTGTTTTTT
.	few	TRBV6-5	TRBJ1-4	CASSYGVAGANEKLFF	TGTGCCAGCAGTTACGGGGTTGCGGGGGCCAATGAAAAACTGTTTTTT
.	once	TRBV2	TRBJ2-5	CASSWEVRTQYF	TGTGCCAGCAGTTGGGAGGTCAGGACCCAGTACTTC
.	.	TRBV10-3	TRBJ1-1	CAISESLQGSTEAFF	TGTGCCATCAGTGAGTCGTTGCAGGGGAGCACTGAAGCTTTCTTT
.	once	TRBV6-5	TRBJ1-5	CASKGGSNQPQHF	TGTGCCAGCAAGGGAGGTAGCAATCAGCCCCAGCATTTT
TRBD2	.	TRBV10-3	TRBJ2-7	CAIGRGDSYEQYF	TGTGCCATCGGTCGGGGGGACTCCTACGAGCAGTACTTC
.	.	TRBV5-1	TRBJ2-1	CASSPSAPQEDEQFF	TGCGCCAGCAGCCCCTCGGCGCCTCAAGAGGATGAGCAGTTCTTC
.	.	TRBV19	TRBJ1-2	CASSSTGTLYGYTF	TGTGCCAGTAGTTCCACCGGGACACTCTATGGCTACACCTTC
TRBD1	.	TRBV7-9	TRBJ1-4	CASSPDRVGTATNEKLFF	TGTGCCAGCAGTCCCGACAGGGTGGGAACCGCAACTAATGAAAAACTGTTTTTT
.	.	TRBV6-1	TRBJ1-1	CASSEGRGSEAFF	TGTGCCAGCAGTGAAGGCAGGGGTAGTGAAGCTTTCTTT
TRBD2	.	TRBV2	TRBJ2-2	CASSQGTSGSRPGELFF	TGTGCCAGCAGCCAAGGGACTAGCGGGAGCCGACCCGGGGAGCTGTTTTTT
.	.	TRBV6-5	TRBJ1-2	CASSFSGQPNYGYTF	TGTGCCAGCAGTTTCTCCGGACAGCCTAACTATGGCTACACCTTC
TRBD1	.	TRBV18	TRBJ2-7	CASSPLGQGSYEQYF	TGTGCCAGCTCACCACTAGGACAGGGGTCCTACGAGCAGTACTTC
TRBD1	.	TRBV5-1	TRBJ2-3	CASKTGIRGTDTQYF	TGCGCCAGTAAGACAGGGATAAGAGGCACAGATACGCAGTATTTT
.	.	TRBV5-4	TRBJ1-1	CASNAPGSTEAFF	TGTGCCAGCAACGCCCCGGGATCCACTGAAGCTTTCTTT
TRBD1	.	TRBV6-5	TRBJ1-2	CAVQGAKGYTF	TGTGCCGTCCAGGGGGCGAAGGGCTACACCTTC
.	.	TRBV4-2	TRBJ1-1	CASSQEGVNTEAFF	TGTGCCAGCAGCCAAGAGGGAGTGAACACTGAAGCTTTCTTT
.	few	TRBV2	TRBJ1-5	CASSDERVQPQHF	TGTGCCAGCAGTGATGAGAGGGTTCAGCCCCAGCATTTT
TRBD2	.	TRBV11-2	TRBJ2-7	CASSWTSGYEQYF	TGTGCCAGCAGTTGGACTAGCGGCTACGAGCAGTACTTC
.	.	TRBV29-1	TRBJ2-1	CSVWGHGRRGEQFF	TGCAGCGTTTGGGGCCACGGGAGAAGGGGTGAGCAGTTCTTC
.	.	TRBV7-8	TRBJ1-1	CASSLALGANTEAFF	TGTGCCAGCAGCTTAGCGCTCGGAGCGAACACTGAAGCTTTCTTT
.	.	TRBV14	TRBJ1-1	CASSRKQIMNTEAFF	TGTGCCAGCAGCCGCAAACAGATTATGAACACTGAAGCTTTCTTT
.	.	TRBV6-1	TRBJ1-2	CASSVRVNYGYTF	TGTGCCAGCAGTGTTCGGGTTAACTATGGCTACACCTTC
.	.	TRBV4-1	TRBJ1-6	CASSQDNARTNSPLHF	TGCGCCAGCAGCCAAGACAATGCCAGGACAAACTCACCCCTCCACTTT
TRBD1	.	TRBV10-3	TRBJ2-6	CAILPGQGSISGANVLTF	TGTGCCATTCTCCCGGGACAGGGATCAATTTCTGGGGCCAACGTCCTGACTTTC
.	.	TRBV11-2	TRBJ2-7	CASSLGAPLSYEQYF	TGTGCCAGCAGCTTAGGTGCGCCGCTCTCCTACGAGCAGTACTTC
TRBD2	.	TRBV29-1	TRBJ2-1	CSVEVAGSYNEQFF	TGCAGCGTTGAGGTAGCGGGATCCTACAATGAGCAGTTCTTC
.	.	TRBV7-9	TRBJ2-7	CAGSLDNTYEQYF	TGTGCCGGATCATTAGACAATACCTACGAGCAGTACTTC
.	.	TRBV4-1	TRBJ2-7	CASSQEGAVYYEQYF	TGCGCCAGCAGCCAAGAAGGTGCGGTCTACTACGAGCAGTACTTC
TRBD2	.	TRBV7-2	TRBJ2-7	CASSLSSGTNEQYF	TGTGCCAGCAGCTTAAGTAGCGGGACCAACGAGCAGTACTTC
TRBD2	.	TRBV2	TRBJ2-1	CASSEGLAGRIVTYNEQFF	TGTGCCAGCAGTGAGGGACTAGCGGGAAGAATAGTGACCTACAATGAGCAGTTCTTC
TRBD1	.	TRBV27	TRBJ2-2	CASSILQGAGELFF	TGTGCCAGCAGCATACTACAGGGGGCCGGGGAGCTGTTTTTT
TRBD2	few	TRBV27	TRBJ2-3	CASQAGLAVSFTDTQYF	TGTGCCAGCCAGGCGGGGCTAGCGGTATCCTTCACAGATACGCAGTATTTT
.	.	TRBV12-1	TRBJ2-3	CASSFRQTSTDTQYF	TGTGCCAGCAGCTTTCGCCAGACTAGCACAGATACGCAGTATTTT
.	.	TRBV27	TRBJ1-2	CASSISGLTYGYTF	TGTGCCAGCAGTATATCCGGGTTAACCTATGGCTACACCTTC
.	.	TRBV28	TRBJ2-7	CASSPVSGYEQYF	TGTGCCAGCAGTCCCGTCTCCGGGTACGAGCAGTACTTC
TRBD1	.	TRBV6-6	TRBJ2-7	CASSRPGQGNHEQYF	TGTGCCAGCAGTAGACCGGGACAGGGCAACCACGAGCAGTACTTC
TRBD2	few	TRBV6-4	TRBJ2-3	CASSASGTDTQYF	TGTGCCAGCAGTGCTAGCGGGACAGATACGCAGTATTTT
.	.	TRBV15	TRBJ2-1	CATRERGAIDNEQFF	TGTGCCACGCGAGAGAGAGGTGCTATAGACAATGAGCAGTTCTTC
TRBD2	.	TRBV10-2	TRBJ2-1	CASRGTSGNPEQFF	TGCGCCAGCAGGGGGACTAGCGGGAACCCTGAGCAGTTCTTC
TRBD1	.	TRBV7-8	TRBJ2-7	CASSLGQGGIEQYF	TGTGCCAGCAGCTTAGGACAGGGGGGCATCGAGCAGTACTTC
.	few	TRBV28	TRBJ2-7	CASSDRHEQYF	TGTGCCAGCAGCGACAGACACGAGCAGTACTTC
TRBD1	many	TRBV10-2	TRBJ1-1	CASSPRGTGGTEAFF	TGCGCCAGCAGCCCCCGGGGGACAGGGGGCACTGAAGCTTTCTTT
TRBD2	.	TRBV5-1	TRBJ2-2	CASSLGTSTQTGELFF	TGCGCCAGCAGCTTAGGGACTAGCACCCAGACCGGGGAGCTGTTTTTT
TRBD1	few	TRBV5-5	TRBJ2-7	CASGERIRDRGHEQYF	TGTGCCAGCGGCGAACGTATCCGGGACAGGGGCCACGAGCAGTACTTC